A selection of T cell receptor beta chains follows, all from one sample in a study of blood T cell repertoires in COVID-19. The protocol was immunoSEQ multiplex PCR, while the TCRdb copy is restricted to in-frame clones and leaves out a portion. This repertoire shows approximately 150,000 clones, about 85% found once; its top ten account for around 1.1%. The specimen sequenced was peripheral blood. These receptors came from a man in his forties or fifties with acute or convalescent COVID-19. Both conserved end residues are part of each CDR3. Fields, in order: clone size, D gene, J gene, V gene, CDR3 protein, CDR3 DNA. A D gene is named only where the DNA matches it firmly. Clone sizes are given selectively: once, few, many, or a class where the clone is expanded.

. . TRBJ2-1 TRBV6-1 CASSESRELFF TGTGCCAGCAGTGAATCGCGGGAACTGTTCTTC
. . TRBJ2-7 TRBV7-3 CASSPGGKAEQYF TGTGCCAGCAGCCCAGGAGGGAAGGCCGAGCAGTACTTC
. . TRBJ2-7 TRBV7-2 CASRGQAVGEQYF TGTGCCAGTAGAGGGCAGGCCGTCGGCGAGCAGTACTTC
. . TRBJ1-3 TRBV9 CASSAGRAGMYDTIYF TGTGCCAGCAGCGCCGGGAGGGCAGGAATGTATGACACCATATATTTT
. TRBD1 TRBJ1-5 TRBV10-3 CAIKGQGAGNQPQHF TGTGCCATCAAAGGACAGGGGGCCGGGAATCAGCCCCAGCATTTT
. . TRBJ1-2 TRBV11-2 CASSLDQRAGGYTF TGTGCCAGCAGCTTAGATCAGCGGGCAGGGGGCTACACCTTC
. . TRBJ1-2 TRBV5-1 CASSLEAGRDGYTF TGCGCCAGCAGCTTGGAAGCAGGGCGAGATGGCTACACCTTC
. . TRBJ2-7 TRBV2 CASRGAYEQYF TGTGCCAGCAGGGGAGCCTACGAGCAGTACTTC
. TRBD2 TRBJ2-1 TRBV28 CASIASGATNEQFF TGTGCCAGCATTGCTAGCGGGGCTACCAATGAGCAGTTCTTC
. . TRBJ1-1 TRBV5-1 CASSVALQVPAAFF TGCGCCAGCAGCGTCGCCCTACAGGTTCCTGCAGCTTTCTTT
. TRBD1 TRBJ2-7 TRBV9 CASSITGGSYEQYF TGTGCCAGCAGCATCACAGGGGGCTCCTACGAGCAGTACTTC
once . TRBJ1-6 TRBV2 CASTGGVGNSPLHF TGTGCCAGCACAGGAGGGGTAGGTAATTCACCCCTCCACTTT
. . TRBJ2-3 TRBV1 CTSSHRPGLALDTQYF TGCACCAGCAGCCACCGACCGGGACTAGCTTTAGATACGCAGTATTTT
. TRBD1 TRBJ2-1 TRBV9 CASSTGDPRAHEQFF TGTGCCAGCAGTACAGGGGATCCTAGGGCGCATGAGCAGTTCTTC
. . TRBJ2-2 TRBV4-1 CASSQPINTGELFF TGCGCCAGCAGCCAACCCATTAACACCGGGGAGCTGTTTTTT
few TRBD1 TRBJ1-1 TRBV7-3 CASSLTGIRDRFSVNRMNTEAFF TGTGCCAGCAGCTTAACGGGGATTCGGGACAGATTCTCAGTTAATAGGATGAACACTGAAGCTTTCTTT
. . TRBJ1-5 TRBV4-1 CASSQDFNQPQHF TGCGCCAGCAGCCAGGACTTCAATCAGCCCCAGCATTTT
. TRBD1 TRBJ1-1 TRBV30 CAWSRDRNTEAFF TGTGCCTGGAGTAGGGACAGGAACACTGAAGCTTTCTTT
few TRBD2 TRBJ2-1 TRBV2 CASMGLAGELYNEQFF TGTGCCAGCATGGGACTAGCGGGGGAGTTATACAATGAGCAGTTCTTC
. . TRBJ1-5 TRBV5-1 CASSLVAGDNQPQHF TGCGCCAGCAGCTTGGTGGCAGGGGACAATCAGCCCCAGCATTTT
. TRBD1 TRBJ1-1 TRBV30 CAWARTGVNTEAFF TGTGCCTGGGCCCGGACAGGGGTGAACACTGAAGCTTTCTTT
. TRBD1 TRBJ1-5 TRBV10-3 CAISTGGNQPQHF TGTGCCATCAGTACAGGGGGAAATCAGCCCCAGCATTTT
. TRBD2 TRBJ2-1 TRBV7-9 CASSLGSGGAQNEQFF TGTGCCAGCAGCTTAGGTAGCGGGGGGGCCCAGAATGAGCAGTTCTTC
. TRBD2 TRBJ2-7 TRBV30 CAWTRGGSSYEQYF TGTGCCTGGACACGGGGGGGAAGCTCCTACGAGCAGTACTTC
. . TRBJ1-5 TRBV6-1 CASSEALGRGDQPQHF TGTGCCAGCAGTGAAGCGCTAGGGAGGGGGGATCAGCCCCAGCATTTT
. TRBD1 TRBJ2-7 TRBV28 CASSPAGTGGKQYF TGTGCCAGCAGCCCGGCCGGGACAGGGGGCAAGCAGTACTTC
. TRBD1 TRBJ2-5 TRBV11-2 CASSSIHNWDRVGETQYF TGTGCCAGCAGCTCAATACACAACTGGGACAGGGTGGGAGAGACCCAGTACTTC
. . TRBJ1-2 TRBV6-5 CASSYGSGLYGYTF TGTGCCAGCAGTTATGGATCAGGGCTCTATGGCTACACCTTC
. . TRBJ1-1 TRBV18 CASSRDQGWEAFF TGTGCCAGCTCTAGAGATCAGGGCTGGGAAGCTTTCTTT
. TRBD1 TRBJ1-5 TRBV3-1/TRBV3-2 CASSQGTGTGLPDSNQPQHF TGTGCCAGCAGCCAAGGGACCGGGACAGGACTGCCAGATAGCAATCAGCCCCAGCATTTT
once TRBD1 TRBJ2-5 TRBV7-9 CASSLGQGEGETQYF TGTGCCAGCAGCTTGGGACAGGGGGAGGGAGAGACCCAGTACTTC
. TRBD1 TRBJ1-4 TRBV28 CASGTGNEKLFF TGTGCGAGTGGGACAGGGAATGAAAAACTGTTTTTT
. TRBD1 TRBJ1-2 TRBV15 CATSKTLGQGYGYTF TGTGCCACCAGCAAAACGTTGGGACAGGGGTATGGCTACACCTTC
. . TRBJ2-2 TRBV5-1 CASSDRGAVTGELFF TGCGCCAGCAGCGACCGGGGGGCGGTAACCGGGGAGCTGTTTTTT
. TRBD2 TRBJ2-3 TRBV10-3 CAIMGGVLGGDTDTQYF TGTGCCATCATGGGTGGTGTATTGGGGGGGGACACAGATACGCAGTATTTT
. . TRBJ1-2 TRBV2 CASGQINYGYTF TGTGCCAGCGGACAGATAAACTATGGCTACACCTTC
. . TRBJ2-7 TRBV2 CASASGSYEQYF TGTGCCAGCGCTTCTGGCAGCTACGAGCAGTACTTC
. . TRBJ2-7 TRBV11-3 CASSLEAGKNYEQYF TGTGCCAGCAGCTTAGAAGCCGGGAAAAACTACGAGCAGTACTTC
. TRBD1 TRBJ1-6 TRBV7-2 CASSNPTGGYNSPLHF TGTGCCAGCAGCAATCCGACAGGGGGTTATAATTCACCCCTCCACTTT
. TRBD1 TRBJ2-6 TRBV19 CASSIERTGPGANVLTF TGTGCCAGTAGTATAGAGAGGACAGGGCCCGGGGCCAACGTCCTGACTTTC
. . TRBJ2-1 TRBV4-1 CASSPSDGQRANEQFF TGCGCCAGCAGCCCGAGCGACGGACAGAGAGCCAATGAGCAGTTCTTC